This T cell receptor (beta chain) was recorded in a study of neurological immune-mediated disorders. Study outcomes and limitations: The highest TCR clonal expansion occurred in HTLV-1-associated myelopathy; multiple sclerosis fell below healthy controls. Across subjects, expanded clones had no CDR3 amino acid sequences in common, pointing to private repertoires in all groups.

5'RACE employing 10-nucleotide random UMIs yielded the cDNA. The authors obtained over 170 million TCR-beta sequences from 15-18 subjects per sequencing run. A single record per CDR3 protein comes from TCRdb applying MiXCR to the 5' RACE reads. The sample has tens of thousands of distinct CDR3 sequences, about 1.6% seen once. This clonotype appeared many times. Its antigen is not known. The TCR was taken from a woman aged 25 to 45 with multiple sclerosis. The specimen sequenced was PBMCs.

The CDR3 loop reads CSVNVDRDEQYF. As DNA, the CDR3 is TGCAGCGTCAATGTAGACCGAGACGAGCAGTACTTC. V gene TRBV29-1 combines with J gene TRBJ2-7, with D uncertain. CDR1 SQVTM and CDR2 ANQGSEA come from the germline V gene. This CDR3 has 12 residues. V was cut by 6 bases and J by 5 bases, with 14 bases left in between.